Many counts were recorded for the clone carrying this T cell receptor (beta chain). Its antigen remains unknown. This specimen belongs to a study of T cells after yellow fever vaccination. Study background: Each low-cell-number fraction was prepared by means of SMART-Seq v4 Ultra Low Input. Study results and caveats: Most clones from primary vaccination were detected again post-booster (96% CD4, 88% CD8).

One entry per CDR3 protein results from TCRdb running MiXCR on the 5' RACE reads. The sample lists 320,000 or so distinct CDR3 sequences, roughly 8.6% occurring once. Sequencing used PBMCs, obtained roughly seven weeks after the first yellow fever vaccination. The sequence derives from a man between 18 and 29 years old who received the YFV17D yellow fever vaccine.

CDR3 sequence reads: CASSPSSTGVTDTQYF. The DNA of the CDR3 is TGTGCCAGCAGTCCATCCTCGACAGGGGTGACAGATACGCAGTATTTT. The rearrangement joins TRBV12-3 or TRBV12-4 to TRBJ2-3, with 8 bases identical to TRBD1. This CDR3 has 16 residues. J lost 3 bases, V lost 5 bases, and 10 bases had no gene match.